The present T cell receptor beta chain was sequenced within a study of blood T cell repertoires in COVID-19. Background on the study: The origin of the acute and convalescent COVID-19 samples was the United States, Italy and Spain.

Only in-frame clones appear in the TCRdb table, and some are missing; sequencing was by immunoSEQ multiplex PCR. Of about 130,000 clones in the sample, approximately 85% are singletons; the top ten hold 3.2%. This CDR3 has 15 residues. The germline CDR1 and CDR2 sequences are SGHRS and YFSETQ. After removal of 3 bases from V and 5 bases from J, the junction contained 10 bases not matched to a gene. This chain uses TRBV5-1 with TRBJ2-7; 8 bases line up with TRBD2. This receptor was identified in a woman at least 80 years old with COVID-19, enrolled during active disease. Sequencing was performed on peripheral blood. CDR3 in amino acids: CASSSGGLGSNEQYF. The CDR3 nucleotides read TGCGCCAGCAGCTCGGGGGGGCTAGGGAGCAACGAGCAGTACTTC.